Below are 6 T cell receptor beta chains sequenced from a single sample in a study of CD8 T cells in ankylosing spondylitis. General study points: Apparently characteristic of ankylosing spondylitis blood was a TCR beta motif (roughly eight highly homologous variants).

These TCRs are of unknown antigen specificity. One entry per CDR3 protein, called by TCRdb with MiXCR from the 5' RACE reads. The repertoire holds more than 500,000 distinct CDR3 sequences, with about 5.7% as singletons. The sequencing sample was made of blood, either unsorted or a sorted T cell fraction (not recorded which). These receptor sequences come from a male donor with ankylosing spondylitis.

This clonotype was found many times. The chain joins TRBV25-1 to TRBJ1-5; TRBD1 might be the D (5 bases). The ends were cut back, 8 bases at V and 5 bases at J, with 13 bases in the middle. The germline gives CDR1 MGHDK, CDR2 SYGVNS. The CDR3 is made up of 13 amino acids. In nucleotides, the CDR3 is TGTGCCAGCGGACCCCCGGGGCATCAGCCCCAGCATTTT. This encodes CASGPPGHQPQHF.

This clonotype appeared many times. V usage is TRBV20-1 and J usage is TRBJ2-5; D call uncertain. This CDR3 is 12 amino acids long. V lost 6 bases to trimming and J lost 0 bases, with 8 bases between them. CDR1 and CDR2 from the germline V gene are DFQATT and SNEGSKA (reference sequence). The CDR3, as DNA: TGCAGTGCAGTACGGAACCAAGAGACCCAGTACTTC. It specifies CSAVRNQETQYF.

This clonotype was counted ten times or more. Here the CDR3 reads CSVVVGDSVQTQYF. CDR3 bases: TGCAGCGTTGTTGTTGGTGACAGCGTTCAGACCCAGTACTTC. The J gene is TRBJ2-5, the V gene TRBV29-1, with D perhaps TRBD1 (5 bases). The ends were cut back, 4 bases at V and 6 bases at J, with 18 bases in the middle. Germline lookup yields CDR1 SQVTM and CDR2 ANQGSEA. There are 14 residues in the CDR3.

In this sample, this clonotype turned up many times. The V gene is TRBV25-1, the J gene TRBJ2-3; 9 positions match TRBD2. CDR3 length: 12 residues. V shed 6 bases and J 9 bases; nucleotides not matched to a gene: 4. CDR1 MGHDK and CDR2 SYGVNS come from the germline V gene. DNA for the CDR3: TGTGCCAGCAGGGCAAGCGGGGGGACGCAGTATTTT. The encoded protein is CASRASGGTQYF.

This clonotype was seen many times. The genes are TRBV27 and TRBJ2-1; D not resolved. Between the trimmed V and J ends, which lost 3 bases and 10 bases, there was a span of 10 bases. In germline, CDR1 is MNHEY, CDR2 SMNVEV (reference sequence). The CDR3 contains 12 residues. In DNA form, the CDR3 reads TGTGCCAGCAGTTTTCGGCGGAGCGAGCAGTTCTTC. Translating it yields CASSFRRSEQFF.

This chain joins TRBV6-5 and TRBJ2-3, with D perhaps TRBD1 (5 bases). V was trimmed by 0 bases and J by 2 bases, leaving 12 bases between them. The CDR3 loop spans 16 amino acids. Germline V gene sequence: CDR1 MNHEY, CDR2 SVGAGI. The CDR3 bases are TGTGCCAGCAGTTACTCGTTCGCAGGGAACACAGATACGCAGTATTTT. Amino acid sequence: CASSYSFAGNTDTQYF.